Sequencing of this TCR beta chain was carried out in a study of blood T cell repertoires in COVID-19. The germline gives CDR1 SGHTS, CDR2 YDEGEE. Trimming left V 3 bases short and J 1 base short, with 13 bases between. This CDR3 has 15 residues. TCRdb keeps only in-frame clones here, not all; method: immunoSEQ multiplex PCR. Among 84,000 or so clones listed, around 90% were seen once. The chain employs TRBV5-8 and TRBJ1-1, with D possibly matching TRBD1 (6 bases). This receptor was taken from a man aged 55-75 years with acute or convalescent COVID-19. Sequenced input: peripheral blood. The CDR3 spells CASSYWPQGNTEAFF. In DNA, the CDR3 is TGTGCCAGCAGCTACTGGCCACAGGGGAACACTGAAGCTTTCTTT.